Listed here are 25 T cell receptor beta chains from one sample, sequenced in a study of regulatory T cells in long-lasting Graves disease. The TCR beta library used iRepertoire HTBI primers with Arm-PCR amplification of CDR3. TCRdb redid the calling of the multiplex PCR reads with MiXCR, one entry per CDR3 protein. The sample records about 430,000 distinct CDR3 sequences, roughly a fifth being singletons. Noted time point: persistent/refractory GD, antithyroid drugs over 5 years with positive TRAb. Extracted RNA from PBMCs served as the source of the TCR library. The source material was peripheral blood mononuclear cells (PBMCs), sampled when the disease was refractory, from a patient treated with antithyroid drugs. Receptors were obtained from a female donor with Graves disease.

This clonotype was observed at least ten times. This CDR3 is CSASHGTGRWETQYF. CDR3 nucleotides: TGCAGTGCTAGCCACGGAACAGGGCGGTGGGAGACCCAGTACTTC. The genes are TRBV20-1 and TRBJ2-5; D might be TRBD1 (6 bases). The ends were cut back, 3 bases at V and 5 bases at J, with 19 bases in the middle. Germline CDR1 DFQATT, CDR2 SNEGSKA (reference sequence). The CDR3 totals 15 residues.

This clonotype was seen only a few times. This chain uses TRBV6-2 or TRBV6-3 with TRBJ1-4, with no clear D. The germline V and J ends were trimmed by 0 bases and 6 bases, with 2 bases remaining between them. This CDR3 comprises 12 residues. CDR1 is MNHEY, CDR2 SVGEGT, per germline. CDR3 amino acids: CASSYSHEKLFF. DNA for the CDR3: TGTGCCAGCAGTTACTCTCATGAAAAACTGTTTTTT.

The sample holds many counts of this clonotype. The genes are TRBV27 and TRBJ2-2, with a tentative D call TRBD2 (7 bases). The V end lost 7 bases, the J end lost 5 bases, and 20 bases lay between the germline ends. This CDR3 region has 16 residues. Germline V gene lookup returns CDR1 MNHEY and CDR2 SMNVEV (reference sequence). CDR3 residues: CASTDRGALLTGELFF. CDR3 nucleotide sequence: TGTGCCAGCACCGACCGGGGGGCATTGTTAACCGGGGAGCTGTTTTTT.

About this clonotype: A read error is possible here, since a much larger clone lies one base away. The chain has TRBV7-9 and TRBJ2-1; tentatively, D is TRBD1 (5 bases). The CDR3 loop spans 15 amino acids. V was clipped by 5 bases and J by 10 bases, with 21 bases between them. CDR1 is SEHNR and CDR2 is FQNEAQ in the germline V gene (reference sequence). The CDR3 here is CASSPDFRGSDEQFF. Written as DNA, the CDR3 is TGTGCCAGCAGCCCAGACTTTAGGGGTTCTGACGAGCAGTTCTTC.

This clonotype has a count of ten or more. The chain has TRBV6-2 or TRBV6-3 and TRBJ2-2, with 7 bases that match TRBD1. Germline assignment: CDR1 MNHEY and CDR2 SVGEGT. The CDR3 has 15 residues. V was clipped by 2 bases and J by 7 bases; unmatched bases: 7. The CDR3 spells CASSYGEGGFGELFF. DNA for the CDR3: TGTGCCAGCAGTTACGGGGAAGGGGGCTTCGGGGAGCTGTTTTTT.

This clonotype was observed many times. The V gene is TRBV28, the J gene TRBJ2-7; TRBD2 matches 16 bases. The CDR3 contains 15 residues. CDR1 is MDHEN and CDR2 is SYDVKM in the germline V gene. V shed 5 bases and J 9 bases; nucleotides not matched to a gene: 7. Here the CDR3 reads CASSMTGTSGRGQYF. The CDR3 DNA sequence: TGTGCCAGCAGTATGACCGGGACTAGCGGGAGGGGGCAGTACTTC.

The chain links TRBV6-1 to TRBJ2-1; possibly TRBD2 for D (6 bases). Germline V lookup: CDR1 MNHNS, CDR2 SASEGT. V was clipped by 2 bases and J by 5 bases, with 10 bases between them. This CDR3 has 14 residues. The CDR3 sequence: CASSERWEDNEQFF. CDR3 in DNA: TGTGCCAGCAGTGAAAGATGGGAGGACAATGAGCAGTTCTTC.

This clonotype appeared many times. V and J are TRBV15 and TRBJ1-2; TRBD1 might be the D (6 bases). Trimming took off 0 bases at V and 7 bases at J, with 21 bases between the two ends. The CDR3 runs 17 residues. Germline CDR1 LNHNV, CDR2 YYDKDF (reference sequence). CDR3 sequence (DNA): TGTGCCACCAGCAGAGATTGGTCCTCACAGGGAGGAGGTGGCTACACCTTC. Translated: CATSRDWSSQGGGGYTF.

The chain couples TRBV6-2 or TRBV6-3 to TRBJ2-7, with unresolved D. The CDR3 spans 15 residues. V shed 6 bases and J shed 6 bases, with 21 bases lying between them. Germline V gene sequence: CDR1 MNHEY, CDR2 SVGEGT. CDR3: CASSFFLVTPGEQYF. The CDR3 DNA reads as TGTGCCAGCAGCTTCTTCCTAGTAACTCCAGGCGAGCAGTACTTC.

The table lists this clonotype with a few counts. The rearrangement links TRBV20-1 to TRBJ1-6; D remains ambiguous. Germline V lookup: CDR1 DFQATT, CDR2 SNEGSKA (reference sequence). Trimming stripped 0 bases from V and 0 bases from J, with 6 bases between. CDR3 size: 15 residues. The CDR3 loop reads CSARELGSYNSPLHF. In DNA form, the CDR3 reads TGCAGTGCTAGAGAACTAGGCTCCTATAATTCACCCCTCCACTTT.

In this sample, this clonotype turned up a few times. The J gene is TRBJ2-2, the V gene TRBV11-2; maybe TRBD2 (5 bases). V was pared by 5 bases and J by 15 bases, with 19 bases between. This CDR3 is built from 13 residues. Germline V gives CDR1 SGHAT, CDR2 FQNNGV. The CDR3 loop reads CASSPRRSPEMFF. The CDR3 nucleotides are TGTGCCAGCAGCCCCCGGAGGAGCCCGGAAATGTTTTTT.

This clonotype was found many times. The chain recombines TRBV6-1 with TRBJ2-4; D not resolved. V shed 6 bases and J shed 5 bases, with 8 bases lying between them. The CDR3 is 12 residues long. CDR1 is MNHNS, CDR2 SASEGT, per germline. CDR3 protein: CASSHGQNIQYF. The CDR3 DNA is TGTGCCAGCAGCCACGGGCAAAACATTCAGTACTTC.

The DNA for the CDR3 is TGTGCCAGCAGCCCCATCCCGACAGGGATGAACACTGAAGCTTTCTTT. It codes for CASSPIPTGMNTEAFF. The chain is built from TRBV5-5 and TRBJ1-1, with 7 bases fitting TRBD1. After removal of 4 bases from V and 0 bases from J, the junction contained 9 bases not matched to a gene. This CDR3 has 16 amino acids. Germline loops: CDR1 SGHKS, CDR2 YYEKEE (reference sequence).

This clonotype showed up many times. The chain has TRBV10-3 and TRBJ2-7, with a possible D match to TRBD2 (5 bases). Germline assignment: CDR1 ENHRY and CDR2 SYGVKD. The CDR3 runs 15 residues. Trimming took 0 bases from V and 5 from J, leaving 14 bases between them. The CDR3 DNA sequence: TGTGCCATCAGTGAGTCGGGAACTCCGCGGGACGAGCAGTACTTC. Its translation: CAISESGTPRDEQYF.

This clonotype appeared once. V and J are TRBV5-1 and TRBJ2-1; possible D gene TRBD2, 5 bases. The CDR3 totals 15 residues. Germline V gene data show CDR1 as SGHRS and CDR2 as YFSETQ. Trimming shortened V by 2 bases and J by 6 bases, and 15 bases separated the two germline ends. The CDR3 DNA reads TGCGCCAGCAGCTTCGAGACGGCGGGTACCAATGAGCAGTTCTTC. Its translation is CASSFETAGTNEQFF.

J is TRBJ1-2 and V is TRBV19; D remains ambiguous. There are 15 residues in the CDR3. The germline gives CDR1 LNHDA, CDR2 SQIVND (reference sequence). V lost 6 bases, J lost 3 bases, and 17 bases lay in between. CDR3 sequence reads: CASRSDATHHYGYTF. As DNA, the CDR3 is TGTGCCAGTAGGTCGGATGCCACACATCACTATGGCTACACCTTC.

This chain connects TRBV28 to TRBJ1-5; D uncertain. V dropped 3 bases and J dropped 5 bases, with 5 bases sitting between them. Germline CDR1 MDHEN, CDR2 SYDVKM. The CDR3 is 12 residues long. The CDR3 reads CASSFGYQPQHF. The CDR3 DNA sequence: TGTGCCAGCAGTTTTGGTTATCAGCCCCAGCATTTT.

V gene TRBV7-3 combines with J gene TRBJ1-1; no definite D call. Germline V gives CDR1 SGHTA, CDR2 FQGTGA. V lost 1 base, J lost 5 bases, and 20 bases lay in between. This CDR3 is 17 amino acids long. CDR3 in DNA: TGTGCCAGCAGCTTAAACCCTCCCGGCGGGCAAAGGACTGAAGCTTTCTTT. Translating it yields CASSLNPPGGQRTEAFF.

This clonotype was counted ten times or more. The chain recombines TRBV28 with TRBJ2-1; 10 bases fit TRBD2. V lost 5 bases, J lost 4 bases, and 8 bases stayed unmatched. Germline lookup yields CDR1 MDHEN and CDR2 SYDVKM. CDR3 length: 16 residues. In DNA form, the CDR3 reads TGTGCCAGCAGTATACCTGCTAGCGGGAGTTACAATGAGCAGTTCTTC. It is translated as CASSIPASGSYNEQFF. The full variable domain, completed using reference TRBV28 and TRBJ2-1, is DVKVTQSSRYLVKRTGEKVFLECVQDMDHENMFWYRQDPGLGLRLIYFSYDVKMKEKGDIPEGYSVSREKKERFSLILESASTNQTSMYLCASSIPASGSYNEQFFGPGTRLTVL.

This clonotype occurred many times. J is TRBJ2-4 and V is TRBV12-3 or TRBV12-4; D gene unclear. V shed 4 bases and J shed 5 bases, with 9 bases lying between them. This CDR3 comprises 13 residues. As DNA, the CDR3 is TGTGCCAGCAGTTCCGTGGGCCAAAACATTCAGTACTTC. Translating gives CASSSVGQNIQYF.

The chain employs TRBV20-1 and TRBJ2-7; maybe TRBD1 (5 bases). The germline gives CDR1 DFQATT, CDR2 SNEGSKA (reference sequence). V lost 0 bases and J 5 bases, leaving 17 bases between the germline ends. The CDR3 extends over 15 amino acids. This CDR3 is CSARDSGWTINEQYF. The CDR3 DNA sequence: TGCAGTGCTAGAGATAGTGGGTGGACAATTAACGAGCAGTACTTC.

This clonotype was observed at least ten times. This chain connects TRBV6-1 to TRBJ1-6; tentative D call: TRBD1 (6 bases). The CDR3 spans 13 residues. The germline gives CDR1 MNHNS, CDR2 SASEGT. The V end was cut by 5 bases, the J end by 8 bases, with 10 bases between. Here the CDR3 DNA reads TGTGCCAGCAGTCGACAGGTTGATTCACCCCTCCACTTT. It yields the protein CASSRQVDSPLHF.

This clonotype was counted many times. J is TRBJ2-7 and V is TRBV28; D remains ambiguous. The CDR3 runs to 14 residues. Germline CDR1 is MDHEN and CDR2 is SYDVKM. Trimming shortened V by 1 base and J by 2 bases, and 9 bases separated the two germline ends. This CDR3 reads CASSLLSSTYEQYF. As DNA, the CDR3 is TGTGCCAGCAGTTTATTAAGTTCAACCTACGAGCAGTACTTC.

This clonotype came up many times. J is TRBJ2-5 and V is TRBV24-1; 10 nucleotides line up with TRBD2. From germline, CDR1 is KGHDR and CDR2 SFDVKD. CDR3 size: 15 residues. Unmatched junction bases numbered 4, after V lost 0 bases and J lost 7 bases. DNA for the CDR3: TGTGCCACCAGTGATTTGTCTAGCGGGAGAGGGACCCAGTACTTC. It codes for CATSDLSSGRGTQYF.

The CDR3 protein is CSASRDSDSNQPQHF. DNA of the CDR3: TGCAGTGCTTCCCGGGACAGCGATAGCAATCAGCCCCAGCATTTT. V gene TRBV20-1 combines with J gene TRBJ1-5; 7 bases align to TRBD1. This CDR3 contains 15 residues. With V trimmed by 5 bases and J by 0 bases, 7 bases remained unmatched. From germline, CDR1 is DFQATT and CDR2 SNEGSKA (reference sequence).